This note documents a single TCR beta chain sequence. What it recognizes is unknown. Adult donors, all healthy and HIV-negative, had no recent acute infections or vaccinations. This sample is drawn from a study of shared clonotypes between healthy human individuals. The CDR3 sequence is 13 residues long. Germline V gene data show CDR1 as LNHDA and CDR2 as SQIVND (reference sequence). Trimming cost V 7 bases and J 5 bases; bases outside gene matches: 5. The study's findings and limits: Naive subsets usually exceeded memory subsets in estimated richness.

Profiling relied on immunoSEQ multiplex PCR, and the TCRdb table lists in-frame clones only, not all of them. The data contain 640,000 or so clones, more than 70% of them singletons. The source material was memory CD4+ T cells sorted from blood. Subset of the sample: CD45RA-negative fraction. V and J are TRBV19 and TRBJ1-1, with 9 bases that match TRBD1. This sequence originates from a woman aged 25-40 years in good health. The CDR3 is CASTWDRETEAFF. As DNA, the CDR3 is TGTGCCAGTACATGGGACAGGGAAACTGAAGCTTTCTTT.